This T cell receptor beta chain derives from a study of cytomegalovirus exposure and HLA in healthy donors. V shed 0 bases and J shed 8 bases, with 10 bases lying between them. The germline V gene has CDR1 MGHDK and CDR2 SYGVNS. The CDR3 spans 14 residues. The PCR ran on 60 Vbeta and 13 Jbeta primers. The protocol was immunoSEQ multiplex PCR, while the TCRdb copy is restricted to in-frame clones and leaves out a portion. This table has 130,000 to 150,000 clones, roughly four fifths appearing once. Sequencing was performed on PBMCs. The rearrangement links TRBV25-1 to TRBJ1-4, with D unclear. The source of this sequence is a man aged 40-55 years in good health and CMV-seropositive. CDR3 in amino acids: CASSEYNSPEKLFF. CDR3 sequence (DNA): TGTGCCAGCAGTGAATATAACAGCCCCGAAAAACTGTTTTTT.